This T cell receptor beta chain stems from a study of CD8 T cells in Susac syndrome. An input of roughly 0.5 to 1 ug of RNA was subjected to reverse transcription using random hexamers. Amplification of the TCR beta CDR3 was carried out by immunoSEQ multiplex PCR, which spanned a total of 54 Vbeta and 13 Jbeta segments. TCRdb reprocessed the immunoSEQ multiplex PCR reads via MiXCR and lists one record per CDR3 protein. The sample includes 71,000 or so distinct CDR3 sequences, 96% of them seen just once. Treatment-naive patients with stable or active relapsing-remitting disease served as multiple sclerosis controls. Negative isolation was used for CD8+ and CD4+ T cells and FACS enrichment for TEMRA cells. The CDR3 has 15 residues. Germline CDR1 is SNHLY and CDR2 is FYNNEI. The germline V and J ends were trimmed by 3 bases and 2 bases, with 13 bases remaining between them.

The sequencing input was CD4+ T cells from PBMCs. The TCR sequence derives from a human donor with multiple sclerosis. V gene TRBV2 combines with J gene TRBJ1-2; tentatively, D is TRBD1 (5 bases). The CDR3 region has the DNA TGTGCCAGCAGTGACTGGGACGGCGGAAACTATGGCTACACCTTC. It translates to CASSDWDGGNYGYTF.